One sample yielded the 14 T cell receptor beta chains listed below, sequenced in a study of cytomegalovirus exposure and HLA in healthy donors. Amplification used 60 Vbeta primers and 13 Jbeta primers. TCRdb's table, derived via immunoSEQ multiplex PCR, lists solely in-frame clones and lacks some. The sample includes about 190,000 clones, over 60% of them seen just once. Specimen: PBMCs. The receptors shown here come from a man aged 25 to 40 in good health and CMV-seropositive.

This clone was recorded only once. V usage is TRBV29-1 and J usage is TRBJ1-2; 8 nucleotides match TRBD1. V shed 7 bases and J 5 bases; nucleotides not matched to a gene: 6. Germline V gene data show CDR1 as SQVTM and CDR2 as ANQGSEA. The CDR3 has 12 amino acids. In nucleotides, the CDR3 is TGCAGCGGGGGAGGACAGGGATATGGCTACACCTTC. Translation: CSGGGQGYGYTF.

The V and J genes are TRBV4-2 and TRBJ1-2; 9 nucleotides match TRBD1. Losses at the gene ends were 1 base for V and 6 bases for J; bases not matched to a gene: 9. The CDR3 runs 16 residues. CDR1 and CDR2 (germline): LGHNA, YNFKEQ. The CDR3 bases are TGTGCCAGCAGCCAAGGCGGGACAGGGATAGTGGATGGCTACACCTTC. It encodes CASSQGGTGIVDGYTF.

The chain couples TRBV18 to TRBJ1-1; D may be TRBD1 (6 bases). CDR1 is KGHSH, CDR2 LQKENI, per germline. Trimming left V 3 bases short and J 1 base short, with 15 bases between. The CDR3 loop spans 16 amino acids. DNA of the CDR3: TGTGCCAGCTCACCCATTAACGGACAGCAGAACACTGAAGCTTTCTTT. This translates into CASSPINGQQNTEAFF.

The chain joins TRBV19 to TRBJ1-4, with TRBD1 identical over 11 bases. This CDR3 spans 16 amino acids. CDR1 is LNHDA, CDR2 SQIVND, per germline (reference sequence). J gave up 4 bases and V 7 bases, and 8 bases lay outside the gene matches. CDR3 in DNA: TGTGCCAGTACCCCGGGACAGGGGGAAATTAATGAAAAACTGTTTTTT. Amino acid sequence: CASTPGQGEINEKLFF. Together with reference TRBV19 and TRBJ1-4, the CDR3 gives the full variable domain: DGGITQSPKYLFRKEGQNVTLSCEQNLNHDAMYWYRQDPGQGLRLIYYSQIVNDFQKGDIAEGYSVSREKKESFPLTVTSAQKNPTAFYLCASTPGQGEINEKLFFGSGTQLSVL.

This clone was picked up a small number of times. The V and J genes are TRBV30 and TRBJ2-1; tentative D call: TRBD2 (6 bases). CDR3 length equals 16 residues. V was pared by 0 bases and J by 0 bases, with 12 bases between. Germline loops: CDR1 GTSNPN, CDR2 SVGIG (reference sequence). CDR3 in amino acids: CAWSVYGGTSYNEQFF. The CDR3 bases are TGTGCCTGGAGTGTCTATGGCGGGACCTCCTACAATGAGCAGTTCTTC.

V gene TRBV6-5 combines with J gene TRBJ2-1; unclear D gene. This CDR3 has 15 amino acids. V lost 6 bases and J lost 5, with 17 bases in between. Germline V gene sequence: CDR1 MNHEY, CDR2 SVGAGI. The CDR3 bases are TGTGCCAGCAGCCGAGGTGATCTACGGGACAATGAGCAGTTCTTC. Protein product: CASSRGDLRDNEQFF.

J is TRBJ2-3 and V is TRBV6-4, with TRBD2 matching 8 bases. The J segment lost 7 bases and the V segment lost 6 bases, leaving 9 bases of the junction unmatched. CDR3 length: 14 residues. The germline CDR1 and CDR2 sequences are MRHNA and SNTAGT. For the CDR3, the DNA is TGTGCCAGCAGACAATTCGGCGGGGGGAATACGCAGTATTTT. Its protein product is CASRQFGGGNTQYF.

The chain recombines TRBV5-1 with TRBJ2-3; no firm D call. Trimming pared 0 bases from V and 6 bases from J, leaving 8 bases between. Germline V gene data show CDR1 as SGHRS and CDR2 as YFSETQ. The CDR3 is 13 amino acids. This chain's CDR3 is CASSLAFVDTQYF. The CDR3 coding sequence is TGCGCCAGCAGCTTGGCCTTTGTGGATACGCAGTATTTT.

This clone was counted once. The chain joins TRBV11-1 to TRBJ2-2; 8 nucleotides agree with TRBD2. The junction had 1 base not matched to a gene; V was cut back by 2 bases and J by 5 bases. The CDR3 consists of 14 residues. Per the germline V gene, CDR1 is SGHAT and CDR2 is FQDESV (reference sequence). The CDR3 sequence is CASSLTGGTGELFF. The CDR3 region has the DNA TGTGCCAGCAGCTTAACGGGGGGGACCGGGGAGCTGTTTTTT.

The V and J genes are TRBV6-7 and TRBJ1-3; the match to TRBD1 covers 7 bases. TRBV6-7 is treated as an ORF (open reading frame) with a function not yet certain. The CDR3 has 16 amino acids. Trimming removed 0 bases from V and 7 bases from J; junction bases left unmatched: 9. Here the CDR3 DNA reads TGTGCCAGCAGTTACTCGAAGGGGACAGTTACTAACACCATATATTTT. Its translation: CASSYSKGTVTNTIYF.

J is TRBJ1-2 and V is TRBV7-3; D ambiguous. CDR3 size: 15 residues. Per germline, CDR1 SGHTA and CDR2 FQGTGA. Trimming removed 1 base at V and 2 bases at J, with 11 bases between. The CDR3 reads CASSLILAPNYGYTF. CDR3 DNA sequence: TGTGCCAGCAGCTTAATCCTAGCCCCCAACTATGGCTACACCTTC.

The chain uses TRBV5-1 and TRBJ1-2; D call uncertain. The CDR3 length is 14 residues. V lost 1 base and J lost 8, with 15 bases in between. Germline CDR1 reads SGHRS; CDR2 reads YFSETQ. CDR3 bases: TGCGCCAGCAGCTTGATCGAGCGGTCAAGAGGCTACACCTTC. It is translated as CASSLIERSRGYTF.

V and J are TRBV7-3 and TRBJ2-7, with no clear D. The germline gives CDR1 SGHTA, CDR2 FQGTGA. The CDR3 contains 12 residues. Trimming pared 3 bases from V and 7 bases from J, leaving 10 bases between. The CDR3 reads CASSFPPGEQYF. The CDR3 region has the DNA TGTGCCAGCAGCTTTCCCCCGGGTGAGCAGTACTTC.

CDR3 DNA sequence: TGTGCCAGCAGCTCGGGAAGCTCCTACGAGCAGTACTTC. Amino acid sequence: CASSSGSSYEQYF. V gene TRBV5-4 combines with J gene TRBJ2-7, with a possible D match to TRBD2 (5 bases). Deletions cut 3 bases from V and 0 bases from J, with 7 bases between. Germline V gives CDR1 SGHNT, CDR2 YYREEE (reference sequence). This CDR3 contains 13 residues. Full variable domain (outside the CDR3, taken from reference TRBV5-4 and TRBJ2-7): ETGVTQSPTHLIKTRGQQVTLRCSSQSGHNTVSWYQQALGQGPQFIFQYYREEENGRGNFPPRFSGLQFPNYSSELNVNALELDDSALYLCASSSGSSYEQYFGPGTRLTVT.